The T cell receptor beta chain under discussion was sequenced for a study of T cell responses to AZD1222 COVID-19 vaccine. Germline V lookup: CDR1 MNHEY, CDR2 SMNVEV (reference sequence). This CDR3 is 13 amino acids long. Trimming removed 8 bases at V and 10 bases at J, with 20 bases between. Produced via immunoSEQ multiplex PCR; TCRdb's table is partial and in-frame only. The sample includes about 64,000 clones, 75% to 95% seen only once; the top ten take over 5.5%. The V call is TRBV27, the J call TRBJ1-1, with D possibly being TRBD1 (6 bases). This specimen consisted of peripheral blood, obtained 28 days after the second dose of the MenACWY control vaccine. The receptor was derived from an adult who received the MenACWY meningococcal vaccine as a control. The CDR3 is CASGGTPLIVAFF. CDR3 in DNA: TGTGCCAGCGGCGGGACACCGCTAATAGTAGCTTTCTTT.